The T cell receptor beta chain under discussion was sequenced for a study of blood T cell repertoires in COVID-19. On the study more broadly: Acute-phase and convalescent COVID-19 samples originated in the United States, Italy and Spain. The cDNA or gDNA used as material had been derived from T cells, B-cell-depleted T cells, or PBMCs.

Sequencing used immunoSEQ multiplex PCR; TCRdb keeps in-frame clones, though not all of them. This table has some 93,000 clones, about 86% appearing once. Trimming stripped 3 bases from V and 2 bases from J, with 10 bases between. Germline CDR1 SQVTM, CDR2 ANQGSEA. The CDR3 sequence is 13 residues long. Sequencing used peripheral blood. The genes are TRBV29-1 and TRBJ1-1; no firm D call. The TCR sequence derives from a woman older than 75 with acute or convalescent COVID-19. CDR3 loop: CSVDQEFNTEAFF. CDR3 coding DNA: TGCAGCGTTGATCAGGAATTCAACACTGAAGCTTTCTTT. The full variable domain, in which reference TRBV29-1 and TRBJ1-1 provide the parts outside the CDR3, is SAVISQKPSRDICQRGTSLTIQCQVDSQVTMMFWYRQQPGQSLTLIATANQGSEATYESGFVIDKFPISRPNLTFSTLTVSNMSPEDSSIYLCSVDQEFNTEAFFGQGTRLTVV.